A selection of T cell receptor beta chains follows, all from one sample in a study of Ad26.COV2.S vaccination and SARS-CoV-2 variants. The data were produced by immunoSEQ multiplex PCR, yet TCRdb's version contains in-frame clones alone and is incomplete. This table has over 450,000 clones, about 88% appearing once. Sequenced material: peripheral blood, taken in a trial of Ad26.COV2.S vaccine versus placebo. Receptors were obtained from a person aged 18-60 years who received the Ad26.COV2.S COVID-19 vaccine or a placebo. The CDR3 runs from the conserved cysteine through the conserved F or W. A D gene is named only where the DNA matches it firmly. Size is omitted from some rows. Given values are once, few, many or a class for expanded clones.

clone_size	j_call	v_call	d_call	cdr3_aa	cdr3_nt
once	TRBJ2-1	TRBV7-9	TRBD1	CASGDRNNEQFF	TGTGCCAGTGGGGACAGAAACAATGAGCAGTTCTTC
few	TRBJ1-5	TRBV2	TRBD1	CATRGDRGFGSNQPQHF	TGTGCCACACGGGGGGACAGGGGGTTTGGTAGCAATCAGCCCCAGCATTTT
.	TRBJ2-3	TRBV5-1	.	CASSLGRGGTDTQYF	TGCGCCAGCAGCTTGGGAAGGGGCGGGACAGATACGCAGTATTTT
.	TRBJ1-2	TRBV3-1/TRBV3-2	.	CASSLAKGGYTF	TGTGCCAGCAGCCTGGCTAAAGGAGGTTACACCTTC
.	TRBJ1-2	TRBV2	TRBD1	CASRGTGDHGYTF	TGTGCCAGCAGGGGGACAGGGGACCATGGCTACACCTTC
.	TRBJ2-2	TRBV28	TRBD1	CASGGQGGNTGELFF	TGTGCCAGCGGTGGACAGGGTGGGAACACCGGGGAGCTGTTTTTT
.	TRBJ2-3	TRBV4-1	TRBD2	CASSPPTSGYTDTQYF	TGCGCCAGCAGCCCCCCGACTAGCGGGTACACAGATACGCAGTATTTT
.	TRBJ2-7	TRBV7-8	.	CASSLVGGVRTATYEQYF	TGTGCCAGCAGCTTAGTAGGGGGTGTAAGGACAGCAACCTACGAGCAGTACTTC
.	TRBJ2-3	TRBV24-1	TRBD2	CATSASGGAFDTQYF	TGTGCCACCAGCGCTAGCGGGGGGGCGTTCGATACGCAGTATTTT
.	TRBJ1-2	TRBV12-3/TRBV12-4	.	CASSFNGNYGYTF	TGTGCCAGCAGTTTCAACGGGAACTATGGCTACACCTTC
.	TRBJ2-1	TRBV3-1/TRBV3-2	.	CASSPLMARGVNEQFF	TGTGCCAGCAGCCCGCTGATGGCTAGGGGGGTGAATGAGCAGTTCTTC
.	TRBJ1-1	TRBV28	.	CASSLSVNTEAFF	TGTGCCAGCAGTTTATCCGTGAACACTGAAGCTTTCTTT
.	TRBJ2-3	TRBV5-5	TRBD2	CASSLGLAGALDTQYF	TGTGCCAGCAGCCTGGGACTAGCGGGGGCCTTAGATACGCAGTATTTT
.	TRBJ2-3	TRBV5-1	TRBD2	CASSLGTSGSTDTQYF	TGCGCCAGCAGCTTGGGGACTAGCGGGAGCACAGATACGCAGTATTTT
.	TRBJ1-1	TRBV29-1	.	CSVERYTEAFF	TGCAGCGTTGAACGGTACACTGAAGCTTTCTTT
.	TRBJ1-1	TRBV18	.	CASSQEWGTEAFF	TGTGCCAGCTCACAGGAATGGGGCACTGAAGCTTTCTTT
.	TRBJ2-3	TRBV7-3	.	CASSLMGISTDTQYF	TGTGCCAGCAGCTTAATGGGGATTAGCACAGATACGCAGTATTTT
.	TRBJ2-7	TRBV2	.	CASSPQYRAKSYEQYF	TGTGCCAGCAGTCCTCAATACCGGGCGAAGTCCTACGAGCAGTACTTC
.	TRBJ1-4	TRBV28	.	CGAATVNEKLFF	TGTGGAGCGGCCACGGTAAACGAAAAACTGTTTTTT
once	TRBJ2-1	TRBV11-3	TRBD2	CASSARTSGSYNEQFF	TGTGCCAGCAGCGCAAGAACTAGCGGGTCCTACAATGAGCAGTTCTTC
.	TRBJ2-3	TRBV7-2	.	CASSFRAPDTQYF	TGTGCCAGCAGCTTCCGAGCCCCAGATACGCAGTATTTT
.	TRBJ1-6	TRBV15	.	CASSSTANSPLHF	TGTGCCTCGAGTAGCACGGCTAATTCACCCCTCCACTTT
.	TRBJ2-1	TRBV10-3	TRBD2	CAISVAGGAVDEQFF	TGTGCCATCAGTGTTGCGGGGGGGGCCGTGGATGAGCAGTTCTTC
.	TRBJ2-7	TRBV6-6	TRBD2	CASSYSGLAEYEQYF	TGTGCCAGCAGTTACTCGGGACTAGCGGAGTACGAGCAGTACTTC
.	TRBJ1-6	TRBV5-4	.	CASSTWRDNSPLHF	TGTGCCAGCAGCACCTGGCGGGATAATTCACCCCTCCACTTT
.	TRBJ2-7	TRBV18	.	CASSPGLEYEQYF	TGTGCCAGCTCACCAGGGCTCGAGTACGAGCAGTACTTC
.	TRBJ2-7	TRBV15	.	CATSRDPEGSYEQYF	TGTGCCACCAGCAGAGATCCCGAGGGCAGCTACGAGCAGTACTTC
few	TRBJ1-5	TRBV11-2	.	CASSLSSYSNQPQHF	TGTGCCAGCAGCTTATCCAGTTATAGCAATCAGCCCCAGCATTTT
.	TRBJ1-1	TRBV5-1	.	CASSFYGAIDTEAFF	TGCGCCAGCAGCTTCTACGGGGCTATAGACACTGAAGCTTTCTTT
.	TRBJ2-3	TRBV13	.	CASSQPSTDTQYF	TGTGCCAGCAGCCAACCTAGCACAGATACGCAGTATTTT
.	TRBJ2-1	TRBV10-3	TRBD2	CAIRPSGGAGNEQFF	TGTGCCATCAGGCCTAGCGGGGGGGCAGGGAATGAGCAGTTCTTC
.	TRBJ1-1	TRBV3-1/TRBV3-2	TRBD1	CASRRQGANPTEAFF	TGTGCCAGCAGGCGACAGGGGGCGAATCCCACTGAAGCTTTCTTT
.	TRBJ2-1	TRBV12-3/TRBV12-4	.	CASSFAGEQFF	TGTGCCAGCAGTTTCGCAGGTGAGCAGTTCTTC
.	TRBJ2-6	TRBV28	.	CASSHTGSGAGANVLTF	TGTGCCAGCAGTCACACAGGGAGCGGCGCTGGGGCCAACGTCCTGACTTTC
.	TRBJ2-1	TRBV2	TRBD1	CASTRTGEEPGHDEQFF	TGTGCCAGCACAAGGACAGGGGAAGAACCCGGTCACGATGAGCAGTTCTTC
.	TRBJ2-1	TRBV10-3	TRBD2	CAISDSGGYNEQFF	TGTGCCATCAGTGATAGCGGGGGTTACAATGAGCAGTTCTTC
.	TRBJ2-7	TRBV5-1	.	CASSLAAGGLSYSYEQYF	TGCGCCAGCAGCTTGGCGGCAGGGGGGTTGTCTTACTCCTACGAGCAGTACTTC
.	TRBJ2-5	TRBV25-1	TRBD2	CASTSAGGSSPETQYF	TGTGCCAGCACCTCAGCGGGAGGATCTTCCCCGGAGACCCAGTACTTC
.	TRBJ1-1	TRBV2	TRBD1	CADDRTGTGGLENTEAFF	TGTGCCGACGATCGAACCGGGACAGGGGGCTTGGAGAACACTGAAGCTTTCTTT
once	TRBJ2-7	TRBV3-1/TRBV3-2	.	CASSQRVEGIYEQYF	TGTGCCAGCAGCCAGAGGGTGGAGGGTATCTACGAGCAGTACTTC
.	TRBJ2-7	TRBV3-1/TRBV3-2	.	CASSQGTGGYEQYF	TGTGCCAGCAGCCAGGGGACCGGTGGCTACGAGCAGTACTTC
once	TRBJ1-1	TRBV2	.	CASGGEMNTEAFF	TGTGCCAGTGGGGGGGAGATGAACACTGAAGCTTTCTTT
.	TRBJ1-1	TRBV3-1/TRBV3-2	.	CASSQELLVGGAFF	TGTGCCAGCAGCCAGGAACTTTTGGTCGGTGGGGCTTTCTTT
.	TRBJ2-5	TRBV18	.	CASSLPAGRETQYF	TGTGCCAGCTCACTACCAGCAGGGCGGGAGACCCAGTACTTC
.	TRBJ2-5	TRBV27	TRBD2	CASSPTSGRETQYF	TGTGCCAGCAGTCCAACTAGCGGGAGAGAGACCCAGTACTTC
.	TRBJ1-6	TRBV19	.	CASSIRAAALHF	TGTGCCAGTAGTATCCGGGCCGCCGCCCTCCACTTT